A selection of T cell receptor beta chains follows, all from one sample in a study of T cell repertoires in cytomegalovirus infection. TCRdb recomputed calls from the reads with MiXCR, one row per CDR3 protein. The table includes about 920,000 distinct CDR3 sequences, 25% to 40% detected once. Their antigens remain unidentified. Sample: cultured CD8+ T cells from PBMCs, taken from culture after CMV antigen stimulation. The receptors derive from a human donor in good health (CMV status not recorded). Some clones in this sample may be carry-over from other donors' samples. Each CDR3 is given with its conserved first and last residue. The D gene is left open where the match is weak. Clone size is shown for a subset of rows, as once, few, many or a class of expanded clone.

TRBV9	15	TRBJ2-3	TRBD2	few	CASGNGLAGVDTQYF	TGTGCCAGCGGAAACGGCCTAGCGGGAGTAGATACGCAGTATTTT
TRBV6-6	15	TRBJ2-1	-	-	CASSYSELTNREQFF	TGTGCCAGCAGTTACTCCGAATTAACAAACAGGGAGCAGTTCTTC
TRBV4-2	18	TRBJ1-2	-	-	CASSQVREGTPPNYGYTF	TGTGCCAGCAGCCAAGTTCGGGAGGGTACACCACCAAACTATGGCTACACCTTC
TRBV6-6	15	TRBJ2-3	-	-	CASSFPPGGPDTQYF	TGTGCCAGCAGTTTCCCCCCCGGGGGACCAGATACGCAGTATTTT
TRBV18	19	TRBJ2-6	TRBD1	few	CASSPGLGTAYSGANVLTF	TGTGCCAGCTCACCAGGGCTCGGGACAGCTTACTCTGGGGCCAACGTCCTGACTTTC
TRBV20-1	17	TRBJ2-7	TRBD2	-	CSARDRTSGFLKGEQYF	TGCAGTGCTAGAGATCGGACTAGCGGGTTCTTGAAGGGCGAGCAGTACTTC
TRBV27	16	TRBJ2-5	TRBD1	few	CASSSGGQGYQETQYF	TGTGCCAGCAGTTCGGGCGGACAGGGGTACCAAGAGACCCAGTACTTC
TRBV24-1	13	TRBJ1-3	-	-	CATSNHSGNTIYF	TGTGCCACCAGTAATCACTCTGGAAACACCATATATTTT
TRBV19	17	TRBJ1-5	TRBD1	few	CASSIDRDRGNNQPQHF	TGTGCCAGTAGTATAGACCGGGACAGGGGGAACAATCAGCCCCAGCATTTT
TRBV7-2	15	TRBJ1-5	-	few	CASSLVGVSNQPQHF	TGTGCCAGCAGCTTAGTGGGAGTTAGCAATCAGCCCCAGCATTTT
TRBV4-1	14	TRBJ1-5	-	few	CASSQDLGGQPQHF	TGCGCCAGCAGCCAAGATCTCGGGGGCCAGCCCCAGCATTTT
TRBV6-2/TRBV6-3	10	TRBJ2-1	-	few	CASNRPEQFF	TGTGCCAGCAATAGGCCCGAGCAGTTCTTC
TRBV10-3	17	TRBJ2-2	TRBD2	few	CAITSSGGGINTGELFF	TGTGCCATCACGTCGAGCGGGGGGGGAATCAACACCGGGGAGCTGTTTTTT